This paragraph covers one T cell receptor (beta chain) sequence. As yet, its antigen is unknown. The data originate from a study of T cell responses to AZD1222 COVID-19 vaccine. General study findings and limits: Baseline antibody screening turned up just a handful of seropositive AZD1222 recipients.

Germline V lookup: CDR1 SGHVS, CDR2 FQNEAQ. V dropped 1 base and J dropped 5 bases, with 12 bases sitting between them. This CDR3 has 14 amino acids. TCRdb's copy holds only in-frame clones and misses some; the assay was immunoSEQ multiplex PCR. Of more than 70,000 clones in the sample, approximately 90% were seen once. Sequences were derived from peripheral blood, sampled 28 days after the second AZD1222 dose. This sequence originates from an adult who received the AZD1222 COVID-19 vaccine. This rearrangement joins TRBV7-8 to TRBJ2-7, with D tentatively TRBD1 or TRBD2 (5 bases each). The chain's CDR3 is CASSLGGSIHEQYF. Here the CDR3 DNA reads TGTGCCAGCAGCTTAGGGGGGAGCATCCACGAGCAGTACTTC.